Below, one T cell receptor (beta chain) is given with its context. The antigen this receptor binds is unknown. It has no much larger one-base neighbor in the sample; base qualities were not kept. This sample was taken from a study of CD8+CD57+ T cells in acquired aplastic anemia (dated 2018 in TCRdb). With regard to the full study: Extracted DNA from sorted CD4+ and CD8+ cells averaged around 2.9 ug, ranging from about 0.17 to 27.4 ug. CD8+CD57+ expansion was defined as frequency above the mean frequency observed in healthy subjects.

The CDR3 runs 12 amino acids, cysteine and phenylalanine included. The read is trimmed to its CDR3 DNA, 36 bases read in frame from base 1. Between the V and J ends, shortened by 7 bases and 6 bases respectively, the junction contains 10 bases. CDR1 is given as MNHEY and CDR2 as SMNVEV, both from the germline V gene (reference sequence). Expansion of CD8+CD57+ cells had been shown by flow cytometry in the patients chosen for sequencing. All patients had severe acquired aplastic anemia diagnosed by International Study of Aplastic Anemia and Agranulocytosis and Camitta criteria. No patient had received any therapy when blood was sampled. In the study, sorted CD4+ and CD8+ blood T cells from patients with severe aplastic anemia and from healthy subjects underwent deep sequencing of TCR repertoires. In the USA, patient enrollment took place under clinicaltrials.gov protocols 00001620, 01623167, 00001397, 00071045, 00081523 and 00961064. Ficoll-Paque density gradient centrifugation was used to isolate peripheral blood mononuclear cells. CD4+ and CD8+ T cells were sorted by FACS or magnetic beads before DNA extraction.

Profiling of TCR beta VDJ combinations and CDR3 sequences used genomic DNA as the template. An Illumina HiSeq 2000 was the platform used for TCR repertoire sequencing. Concerning the study's data processing: Repertoire assessment relied on Simpson's diversity index, CDR3 size and DJ length profiles, and TRBV/TRBJ rearrangement plots. The most abundant DNA sequence in the deep sequencing data was defined as the immunodominant clone. CDR3 amino acid sequences were checked for sharing between subjects and were compared against published repertoires and the VDJdb database. In-frame beta chains were kept once TCRdb had trimmed the public reads at Q25 with fastp and called clones with MiXCR. Each CDR3 protein gets just one entry, which takes the most common genes and DNA from the rows behind it. The V and J calls, along with clone size, are taken from TCRdb and not from the paper's own processing. The sample table holds about 160,000 distinct CDR3 sequences, of which about 50% were seen once. Roughly 29% of the sample rests with the top ten.

Overall results and qualifications from the work: Nearly 30 CD8+ CDR3 sequences were found in both patients and controls but appeared to be highly expressed in patients and within the immunodominant clones of the patients. CD8+ Simpson's diversity did not differ significantly between patients and healthy controls (P=0.060).

The TCR comes from a human donor with aplastic anemia. The chain was built from TRBV27 and TRBJ2-1; 7 matching bases give a weak D call of TRBD1. Sequenced input: sorted CD4+, CD8+, or CD8+CD57+ T cells (not recorded which) from PBMCs. At the DNA level, the sequence is TGTGCCAGCAATCAGGGGGGCAATGAGCAGTTCTTC. It specifies CASNQGGNEQFF.